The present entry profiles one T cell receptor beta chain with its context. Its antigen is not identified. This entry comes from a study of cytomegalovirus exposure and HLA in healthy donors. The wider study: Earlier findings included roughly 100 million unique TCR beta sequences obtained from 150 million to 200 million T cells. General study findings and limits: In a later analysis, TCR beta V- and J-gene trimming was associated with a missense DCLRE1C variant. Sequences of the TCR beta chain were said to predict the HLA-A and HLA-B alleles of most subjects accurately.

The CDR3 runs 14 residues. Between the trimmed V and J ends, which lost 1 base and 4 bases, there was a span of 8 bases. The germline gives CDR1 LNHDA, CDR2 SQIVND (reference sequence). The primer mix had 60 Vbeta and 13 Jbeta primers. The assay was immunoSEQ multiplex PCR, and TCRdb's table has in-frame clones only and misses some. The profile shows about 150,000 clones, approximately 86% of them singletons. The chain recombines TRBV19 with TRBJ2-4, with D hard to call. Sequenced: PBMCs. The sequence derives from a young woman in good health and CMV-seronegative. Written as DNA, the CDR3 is TGTGCCAGTAGTATAGGGGCCGGAAAAAACATTCAGTACTTC. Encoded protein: CASSIGAGKNIQYF.